These 9 T cell receptor beta chains were sequenced from one sample in a study of T cell repertoires in cytomegalovirus infection (dated by TCRdb to the late 2010s). The treatment or condition label corresponds to: in vitro stimulation with specific CMV peptide epitopes to enrich CMV-specific T cells. Their recognized antigens are unknown. Reads for this sample came from an Illumina HiSeq 1500. TCRdb reanalyzed the raw reads on its own, using fastp at Q25 for trimming and MiXCR for clone calling, and kept in-frame beta chains. Rows are combined by CDR3 protein, so each entry shows the most common genes and DNA. The sample table lists around 770,000 distinct CDR3 sequences, just under 30% of them with a count of one. The top ten hold around 12% of the sample. The sequenced sample was cultured CD8+ T cells from PBMCs, obtained from culture after CMV antigen stimulation. The receptors were sampled from a human donor in good health (CMV status not recorded). Some clones in this sample may be carry-over from other donors' samples.

The table lists this clonotype with a few counts. The chain joins TRBV11-1 to TRBJ2-3; 7 nucleotides line up with TRBD1. Germline-derived CDR1 and CDR2 are SGHAT and FQDESV (reference sequence). Trimming cost V 10 bases and J 2 bases; bases outside gene matches: 9. The CDR3 runs to 14 residues. The CDR3 region has the DNA TGTGCCACCCGGGACAGCTACGACACAGATACGCAGTATTTT. Its translation is CATRDSYDTDTQYF.

This chain joins TRBV6-1 and TRBJ2-7, with 10 bases aligning to TRBD1. This CDR3 spans 16 amino acids. Trimming took 0 bases from V and 3 from J; bases not matched to a gene: 5. Germline loops: CDR1 MNHNS, CDR2 SASEGT. CDR3 residues: CASSEARDRGFYEQYV. The CDR3 nucleotides read TGTGCCAGCAGTGAAGCGAGGGACAGGGGCTTCTACGAGCAGTACGTC.

CDR3 DNA sequence: TGTGCCAGCAGCGTAGCGTTACAGGGGAACGGGGAGCTGTTTTTT. Its translation: CASSVALQGNGELFF. V and J are TRBV9 and TRBJ2-2; 7 bases agree with TRBD1. The CDR3 runs to 15 residues. V shed 0 bases, J shed 7 bases, and the junction held 6 bases outside the gene matches. The germline V gene encodes CDR1 SGDLS and CDR2 YYNGEE. Full variable domain (outside the CDR3, taken from reference TRBV9 and TRBJ2-2): DSGVTQTPKHLITATGQRVTLRCSPRSGDLSVYWYQQSLDQGLQFLIQYYNGEERAKGNILERFSAQQFPDLHSELNLSSLELGDSALYFCASSVALQGNGELFFGEGSRLTVL.

The V call is TRBV28, the J call TRBJ1-6; D may be TRBD1 (5 bases). Germline V gene lookup returns CDR1 MDHEN and CDR2 SYDVKM. Trimming removed 6 bases from V and 10 bases from J, with 19 bases in between. The length of the CDR3 is 15 residues. CDR3 in amino acids: CASSPGWERGSPLHF. The CDR3 DNA follows: TGTGCCAGCAGCCCAGGATGGGAACGGGGGTCACCCCTCCACTTT.

The chain employs TRBV28 and TRBJ1-1; D unresolved. Trimming left V 3 bases short and J 1 base short, with 12 bases between. Germline CDR1 is MDHEN and CDR2 is SYDVKM. This CDR3 comprises 15 residues. The CDR3 nucleotides are TGTGCCAGCAGTTTTATGTTTTCGGAGAACACTGAAGCTTTCTTT. It translates to CASSFMFSENTEAFF. The whole variable domain, remainder taken from reference TRBV28 and TRBJ1-1, is DVKVTQSSRYLVKRTGEKVFLECVQDMDHENMFWYRQDPGLGLRLIYFSYDVKMKEKGDIPEGYSVSREKKERFSLILESASTNQTSMYLCASSFMFSENTEAFFGQGTRLTVV.

CDR3 sequence reads: CASSLVGQGATFYGYTF. In DNA form, the CDR3 reads TGCGCCAGCAGCTTGGTTGGACAGGGGGCCACCTTCTATGGCTACACCTTC. The V call is TRBV5-1, the J call TRBJ1-2; 11 bases are shared with TRBD1. The germline CDR1 and CDR2 sequences are SGHRS and YFSETQ. The CDR3 consists of 17 residues. The junction had 8 bases not matched to a gene; V was cut back by 0 bases and J by 4 bases.

This chain joins TRBV10-1 and TRBJ2-1; TRBD2 agrees at 16 bases. Per germline, CDR1 WNHNN and CDR2 SYGVQD (reference sequence). The CDR3 length is 17 residues. V gave up 4 bases and J gave up 9 bases; unmatched junction bases: 9. CDR3 DNA sequence: TGCGCCAGCAGTGTGCCGGGACTAGCGGGGGGGCCCCCTGAGCAGTTCTTC. Encoded protein: CASSVPGLAGGPPEQFF.

This clonotype was seen repeatedly, ten times or more. The J gene is TRBJ1-2, the V gene TRBV7-9, with D uncertain. Germline V gives CDR1 SEHNR, CDR2 FQNEAQ (reference sequence). The CDR3 has 13 amino acids. With 1 base removed from V and 7 bases from J, the gap between germline ends came to 10 bases. The CDR3 DNA sequence: TGTGCCAGCAGCTTAGGAGGCCAGGCTGGCTACACCTTC. It translates to CASSLGGQAGYTF.

This clonotype was recorded a few times. The chain couples TRBV4-2 to TRBJ2-3; unclear D gene. Germline values: CDR1 LGHNA, CDR2 YNFKEQ. The CDR3 loop spans 16 amino acids. The V end was cut by 0 bases, the J end by 2 bases, with 12 bases between. CDR3 protein: CASSQDWLEPTDTQYF. The CDR3 nucleotides are TGTGCCAGCAGCCAAGATTGGTTGGAACCCACAGATACGCAGTATTTT.